These 5 T cell receptor beta chains share one sample of origin, sequenced in a study of cytomegalovirus exposure and HLA in healthy donors. This table comes from immunoSEQ multiplex PCR, and its TCRdb copy is limited to in-frame clones, with some not included. Of under 100,000 clones in the sample, 96% are singletons; the top ten hold over 0.7%. Sequencing used PBMCs. Receptors originate from a man between 18 and 35 years old in good health and CMV-seronegative.

The rearrangement links TRBV5-4 to TRBJ2-3; TRBD2 matches 9 bases. With V trimmed by 0 bases and J by 0 bases, 11 bases remained unmatched. The CDR3 length is 19 residues. Germline CDR1 and CDR2: SGHNT and YYREEE (reference sequence). CDR3: CASSLGTSGPFASTDTQYF. In nucleotides, the CDR3 is TGTGCCAGCAGCTTGGGAACTAGCGGGCCATTCGCTAGCACAGATACGCAGTATTTT.

To note about this clone: Other DNA sequences in this sample translate to the same CDR3. V usage is TRBV18 and J usage is TRBJ2-7; D perhaps matches TRBD2 (6 bases). Germline lookup yields CDR1 KGHSH and CDR2 LQKENI. Trimming cost V 3 bases and J 4 bases, with 19 bases left between them. This CDR3 spans 16 amino acids. CDR3 nucleotides: TGTGCCAGCTCACCTGGGGGGAGAAGTACCCCATACGAGCAGTACGTC. Translation gives CASSPGGRSTPYEQYV.

The V gene is TRBV7-9, the J gene TRBJ2-3; D unclear. The CDR3 has 17 amino acids. V lost 3 bases, J lost 4 bases, and 20 bases lay in between. CDR1 and CDR2 from the germline V gene are SEHNR and FQNEAQ (reference sequence). CDR3 sequence: CASSFGPLTTDADTQYF. CDR3 nucleotides: TGTGCCAGCAGCTTTGGGCCCCTTACCACCGACGCAGATACGCAGTATTTT.

The gene calls are TRBV6-5 and TRBJ2-7, with 7 positions matching TRBD2. Per germline, CDR1 MNHEY and CDR2 SVGAGI. V lost 2 bases to trimming and J lost 3 bases; unmatched junction nucleotides: 4. The CDR3 totals 14 residues. Here the CDR3 reads CASSYREVGYEQYF. For the CDR3, the DNA is TGTGCCAGCAGTTACCGGGAGGTAGGCTACGAGCAGTACTTC.

The chain employs TRBV11-3 and TRBJ2-5, with D uncertain. CDR3 length equals 14 residues. V was pared by 1 base and J by 2 bases, with 8 bases between. Germline CDR1 and CDR2: SGHNT and YENEEA. DNA for the CDR3: TGTGCCAGCAGCTTAGGCGCAGGTCAAGAGACCCAGTACTTC. Its protein is CASSLGAGQETQYF.